The present T cell receptor beta chain was sequenced within a study of T cells in Graves' hyperthyroidism and ophthalmopathy. There are many counts of this clonotype. The antigen remains unidentified. The CDR3 regions of TCR beta were amplified from RNA transcripts. First-round RT-PCR with HTBI primers amplified the TCR CDR3 region. One entry per CDR3 protein results from TCRdb running MiXCR on the multiplex PCR reads. This sample has approximately 330,000 distinct CDR3 sequences; approximately 13% occur once, and the top ten carry roughly 35%. Broader study findings: Peripheral blood also featured most of the thyroid clonotypes expanded above 0.001. Classification by a 13 V-J model distinguished ophthalmopathy from stable hyperthyroidism.

Disease lasting under 3 months, a NOSPECS grade of at least 4, and a Clinical Activity Score of at least 3 were features of the ophthalmopathy patients. Patients were excluded because of uncontrolled infection, other autoimmune disease, pregnancy or lactation. The sample taken for sequencing was blood. The sequence derives from a woman between 40 and 55 years old with Graves' ophthalmopathy.

Here the CDR3 reads CASSENLISEQFF. The DNA of the CDR3 is TGTGCCAGCAGTGAAAACCTAATTTCTGAGCAGTTCTTC. The chain employs TRBV6-1 and TRBJ2-1; D uncertain. The germline V gene has CDR1 MNHNS and CDR2 SASEGT. The CDR3 extends over 13 amino acids. The V gene lost 2 bases and the J gene lost 9 bases, with 11 bases spanning the gap.